The rows below give T cell receptor beta chains drawn from one sample of a study of CD8 T cells in Susac syndrome. TCRdb recomputed calls from the immunoSEQ multiplex PCR reads with MiXCR, one row per CDR3 protein. The sample lists some 300,000 distinct CDR3 sequences; 70% to 90% were seen once. Sequenced material: CD8+ T cells from PBMCs. Receptors originate from a human donor with multiple sclerosis. Both conserved end residues are trimmed from each CDR3. Fields, in order: D gene, V gene, J gene, CDR3 protein. D genes are given only for firm matches.

d_gene: NA; v_gene: TRBV7-6; j_gene: TRBJ2-4; CDR3aa: ASSPRVGLAKNIQY
d_gene: NA; v_gene: TRBV28; j_gene: TRBJ2-7; CDR3aa: ASSFRFRASFSYEQY
d_gene: TRBD2; v_gene: TRBV5-1; j_gene: TRBJ2-1; CDR3aa: ASSLGLAGFYNEQF
d_gene: NA; v_gene: TRBV20-1; j_gene: TRBJ1-5; CDR3aa: SARGTEWAGSYQPQH
d_gene: TRBD1; v_gene: TRBV4-1; j_gene: TRBJ2-7; CDR3aa: ASSQIQDRGAYEQY
d_gene: NA; v_gene: TRBV7-9; j_gene: TRBJ1-4; CDR3aa: ASSLGQGLMEKLF
d_gene: NA; v_gene: TRBV2; j_gene: TRBJ1-1; CDR3aa: ASCWTEINTEAF
d_gene: NA; v_gene: TRBV9; j_gene: TRBJ2-2; CDR3aa: ASSEYAPSTGELF
d_gene: NA; v_gene: TRBV28; j_gene: TRBJ2-7; CDR3aa: ASSLSTGEVNHEQY
d_gene: NA; v_gene: TRBV12-3/TRBV12-4; j_gene: TRBJ1-2; CDR3aa: ASSLNPRQTF
d_gene: NA; v_gene: TRBV11-2; j_gene: TRBJ2-7; CDR3aa: ASSQGSLTYEQY
d_gene: TRBD1; v_gene: TRBV4-3; j_gene: TRBJ1-5; CDR3aa: ASSQGTGVSQPQH
d_gene: TRBD1; v_gene: TRBV13; j_gene: TRBJ1-1; CDR3aa: ASGGEGANTEAF
d_gene: NA; v_gene: TRBV10-3; j_gene: TRBJ2-7; CDR3aa: AISESEVSYEQY
d_gene: TRBD1; v_gene: TRBV27; j_gene: TRBJ1-1; CDR3aa: ASSGTGGWLAEAF
d_gene: NA; v_gene: TRBV6-2/TRBV6-3; j_gene: TRBJ2-1; CDR3aa: ASSQTTEANEQF
d_gene: NA; v_gene: TRBV14; j_gene: TRBJ2-7; CDR3aa: ASSQGYKVQY
d_gene: NA; v_gene: TRBV6-2/TRBV6-3; j_gene: TRBJ1-1; CDR3aa: ASSSRDAYEAF
d_gene: TRBD2; v_gene: TRBV6-5; j_gene: TRBJ2-5; CDR3aa: ASSYDPSGSSPLETQY
d_gene: NA; v_gene: TRBV9; j_gene: TRBJ1-5; CDR3aa: ASSPQRGNQPQH
d_gene: TRBD2; v_gene: TRBV4-1; j_gene: TRBJ2-7; CDR3aa: ASSPSGSPNYEQY
d_gene: TRBD2; v_gene: TRBV5-4; j_gene: TRBJ2-2; CDR3aa: ASSEGLAGNTGELF
d_gene: NA; v_gene: TRBV28; j_gene: TRBJ2-1; CDR3aa: AGSTDKIYDEQF
d_gene: NA; v_gene: TRBV30; j_gene: TRBJ2-3; CDR3aa: AWSAWADTQY
d_gene: NA; v_gene: TRBV27; j_gene: TRBJ2-7; CDR3aa: ASSLLPAGYEQY
d_gene: TRBD2; v_gene: TRBV27; j_gene: TRBJ2-1; CDR3aa: ASSLYWSGRLDEQF
d_gene: NA; v_gene: TRBV5-5; j_gene: TRBJ2-5; CDR3aa: ASSLNEQETQY
d_gene: NA; v_gene: TRBV6-1; j_gene: TRBJ2-2; CDR3aa: ASSAGVNTGELF
d_gene: TRBD2; v_gene: TRBV7-2; j_gene: TRBJ2-2; CDR3aa: ASSPSTQLAGYTGELF
d_gene: NA; v_gene: TRBV4-3; j_gene: TRBJ2-4; CDR3aa: ASSQNWESLTKNIQY
d_gene: NA; v_gene: TRBV28; j_gene: TRBJ2-1; CDR3aa: ASSPLSGHNEQF
d_gene: NA; v_gene: TRBV5-6; j_gene: TRBJ1-2; CDR3aa: ASSVSGSAYGYT
d_gene: TRBD2; v_gene: TRBV4-1; j_gene: TRBJ2-2; CDR3aa: ASSQTQAGAFDTGELF
d_gene: TRBD2; v_gene: TRBV19; j_gene: TRBJ2-1; CDR3aa: ASSPYSGRGNEQF
d_gene: NA; v_gene: TRBV6-2/TRBV6-3; j_gene: TRBJ2-1; CDR3aa: ASSYSGSYNEQF
d_gene: NA; v_gene: TRBV28; j_gene: TRBJ1-5; CDR3aa: ASIGGNQPQH
d_gene: NA; v_gene: TRBV4-1; j_gene: TRBJ1-1; CDR3aa: ASSQVQVFGGNTEAF
d_gene: NA; v_gene: TRBV9; j_gene: TRBJ1-1; CDR3aa: ASSVDARVEAF
d_gene: NA; v_gene: TRBV18; j_gene: TRBJ2-7; CDR3aa: ASSPPDKVREQY
d_gene: NA; v_gene: TRBV27; j_gene: TRBJ2-2; CDR3aa: ASSATHTGELF
d_gene: TRBD2; v_gene: TRBV5-6; j_gene: TRBJ2-1; CDR3aa: ASSLAIAGSEQF
d_gene: NA; v_gene: TRBV6-1; j_gene: TRBJ2-1; CDR3aa: ASSAPWDEQF
d_gene: TRBD1; v_gene: TRBV6-5; j_gene: TRBJ1-4; CDR3aa: ASSWGQGPNEKLF
d_gene: NA; v_gene: TRBV11-2; j_gene: TRBJ1-2; CDR3aa: ASSLGTVRGDT
d_gene: NA; v_gene: TRBV7-2; j_gene: TRBJ2-1; CDR3aa: ASSSVFAGTYNEQF
d_gene: NA; v_gene: TRBV6-5; j_gene: TRBJ1-2; CDR3aa: ASSLAGPDYGYT
d_gene: NA; v_gene: TRBV4-3; j_gene: TRBJ2-1; CDR3aa: ASSQDYRSSYNEQF
d_gene: TRBD1; v_gene: TRBV7-2; j_gene: TRBJ2-2; CDR3aa: ASSRDRAVGELF
d_gene: NA; v_gene: TRBV21-1; j_gene: TRBJ1-3; CDR3aa: ASSNLSSVLGHTIY
d_gene: NA; v_gene: TRBV12-3/TRBV12-4; j_gene: TRBJ1-1; CDR3aa: ASSPSARDTEAF
d_gene: NA; v_gene: TRBV7-6; j_gene: TRBJ1-5; CDR3aa: ASSPTRGANQPQH
d_gene: TRBD1; v_gene: TRBV3-1; j_gene: TRBJ2-1; CDR3aa: ASSQDGVGGGTGSYDEQF
d_gene: TRBD1; v_gene: TRBV6-6; j_gene: TRBJ1-2; CDR3aa: ASSFAGTGRDGYT
d_gene: NA; v_gene: TRBV5-3; j_gene: TRBJ2-2; CDR3aa: ARSPPWPGELF
d_gene: NA; v_gene: TRBV11-2; j_gene: TRBJ1-4; CDR3aa: ASSLGLGRGSGNEKLF
d_gene: TRBD2; v_gene: TRBV5-6; j_gene: TRBJ2-7; CDR3aa: ASSLIWTSGSAYEQY
d_gene: NA; v_gene: TRBV27; j_gene: TRBJ2-1; CDR3aa: ASSLVTDSLYNEQF
d_gene: NA; v_gene: TRBV10-2; j_gene: TRBJ2-7; CDR3aa: ASRPTTSGEQY